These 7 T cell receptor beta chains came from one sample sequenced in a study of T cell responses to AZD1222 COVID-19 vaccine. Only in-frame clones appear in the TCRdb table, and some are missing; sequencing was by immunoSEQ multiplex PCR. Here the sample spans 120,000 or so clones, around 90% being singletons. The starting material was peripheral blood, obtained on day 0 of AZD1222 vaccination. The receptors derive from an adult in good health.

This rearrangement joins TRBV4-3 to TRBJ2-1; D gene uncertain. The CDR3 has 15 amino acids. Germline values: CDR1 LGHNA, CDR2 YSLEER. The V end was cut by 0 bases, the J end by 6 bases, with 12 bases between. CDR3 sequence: CASSQDIVVPNEQFF. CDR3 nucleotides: TGCGCCAGCAGCCAAGATATCGTGGTCCCCAATGAGCAGTTCTTC.

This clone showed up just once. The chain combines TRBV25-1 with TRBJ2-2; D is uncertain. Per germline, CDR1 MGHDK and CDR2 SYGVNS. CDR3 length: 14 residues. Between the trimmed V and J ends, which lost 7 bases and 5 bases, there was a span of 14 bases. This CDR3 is CASIQDSATGELFF. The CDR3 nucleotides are TGTGCCAGCATACAAGACTCGGCGACCGGGGAGCTGTTTTTT. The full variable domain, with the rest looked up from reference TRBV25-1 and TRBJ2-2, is EADIYQTPRYLVIGTGKKITLECSQTMGHDKMYWYQQDPGMELHLIHYSYGVNSTEKGDLSSESTVSRIRTEHFPLTLESARPSHTSQYLCASIQDSATGELFFGEGSRLTVL.

The chain's CDR3 is CASRQANYGYTF. CDR3 nucleotide sequence: TGTGCCAGCAGACAGGCGAACTATGGCTACACCTTC. This sequence joins TRBV9 and TRBJ1-2; D is perhaps TRBD1 (5 bases). The V gene lost 5 bases and the J gene lost 2 bases, with 7 bases spanning the gap. This CDR3 spans 12 amino acids. CDR1 is SGDLS, CDR2 YYNGEE, per germline.

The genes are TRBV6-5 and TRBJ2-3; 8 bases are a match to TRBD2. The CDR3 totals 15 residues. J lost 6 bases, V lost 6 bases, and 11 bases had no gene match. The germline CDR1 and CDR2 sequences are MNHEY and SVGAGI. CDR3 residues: CASSLIAGRRDTQYF. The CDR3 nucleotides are TGTGCCAGCAGCCTGATAGCGGGGAGGAGGGATACGCAGTATTTT.

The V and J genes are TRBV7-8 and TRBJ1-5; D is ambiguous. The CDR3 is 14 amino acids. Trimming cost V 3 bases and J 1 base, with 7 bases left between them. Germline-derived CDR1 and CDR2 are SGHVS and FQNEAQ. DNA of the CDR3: TGTGCCAGCAGCTTGGGTCAGAGCAATCAGCCCCAGCATTTT. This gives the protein CASSLGQSNQPQHF.

The CDR3 DNA reads as TGTGCCAGCAGTGGGGTGGGGGGGCCCCTCCACTTT. This translates into CASSGVGGPLHF. The chain is built from TRBV3-1 (or the pseudogene TRBV3-2) and TRBJ1-6; perhaps TRBD1 as D (5 bases). The length of the CDR3 is 12 residues. The germline V and J ends were trimmed by 6 bases and 13 bases, with 13 bases remaining between them. CDR1 is LGHDT and CDR2 is YNNKEL in the germline V gene (reference sequence).

The CDR3 region has the DNA TGTGCTAGTGGTTTGGTACTAGGTAGCGGGAGTTACGAGCAGTACTTC. Its protein product is CASGLVLGSGSYEQYF. The V gene is TRBV12-5, the J gene TRBJ2-7; 9 bases align to TRBD2. This CDR3 comprises 16 residues. J lost 4 bases, V lost 0 bases, and 7 bases had no gene match. Looked up from germline, CDR1 is LGHNT and CDR2 is FRNRAP.